This TCR beta chain was retrieved from a study of CD8 T cells in ankylosing spondylitis. The study, taken as a whole, reports: Matched synovial fluid from ankylosing spondylitis patients was reported to be enriched for disease-linked clones. A motif in TCR beta, a set of about eight highly homologous variants, appeared characteristic of ankylosing spondylitis blood.

Quantitative 5'-RACE with molecular barcodes generated TCR beta libraries. In TCRdb, the 5' RACE reads were re-called with MiXCR into one record per CDR3 protein. The table includes 250,000 to 350,000 distinct CDR3 sequences, approximately 20% detected once. Per the germline V gene, CDR1 is LGHDT and CDR2 is YNNKEL (reference sequence). This CDR3 has 14 residues. V shed 1 base and J shed 9 bases, with 13 bases lying between them. This clonotype was seen many times. Its antigen remains unknown. The origin of this receptor is a male donor with ankylosing spondylitis or in good health (not recorded which). This sequence joins TRBV3-1 and TRBJ2-1; no clear D. Sequencing used blood, either unsorted or a sorted T cell fraction (not recorded which). As DNA, the CDR3 is TGTGCCAGCAGCCAAGGGTGGCCCCCTGGTGAGCAGTTCTTC. It is translated as CASSQGWPPGEQFF.